Listed below are T cell receptor beta chains from one sample, sequenced in a study of T-cell memory formation after mild COVID-19. TCRdb passed the 5' RACE reads through MiXCR, listing each CDR3 protein once. The table records around 530,000 distinct CDR3 sequences, less than 25% of them present only once. The sample was PBMCs or a T cell subset sorted from them (not recorded which). The source is an adult woman who had mild COVID-19 (a few samples of this study predate the infection). Cell type and time point are not known. The CDR3 runs from the conserved cysteine through the conserved F or W. A D gene is named only where the DNA matches it firmly. The size of a clone is reported for some rows only, either as once, few or many, or as a class for expanded clones.

v_gene: TRBV12-3/TRBV12-4; len: 14; j_gene: TRBJ2-3; abundance: few; d_gene: TRBD2; CDR3aa: CASSFERDGDTQYF; CDR3nt: TGTGCCAGCAGTTTTGAGCGGGATGGGGATACGCAGTATTTT
v_gene: TRBV11-2; len: 18; j_gene: TRBJ2-2; abundance: -; d_gene: TRBD2; CDR3aa: CASSLAIVAGGETGELFF; CDR3nt: TGTGCCAGCAGCTTAGCGATTGTAGCGGGGGGCGAGACCGGGGAGCTGTTTTTT
v_gene: TRBV7-8; len: 15; j_gene: TRBJ2-2; abundance: few; d_gene: -; CDR3aa: CASSFGVRVNGELFF; CDR3nt: TGTGCCAGCAGCTTTGGGGTCAGGGTGAACGGGGAGCTGTTTTTT
v_gene: TRBV5-1; len: 14; j_gene: TRBJ1-1; abundance: few; d_gene: TRBD1; CDR3aa: CASSASPGQGVAFF; CDR3nt: TGCGCCAGCAGCGCCTCCCCGGGACAGGGTGTAGCTTTCTTT
v_gene: TRBV21-1; len: 19; j_gene: TRBJ2-4; abundance: few; d_gene: -; CDR3aa: CASSKGDGQGDLAKNIQYF; CDR3nt: TGTGCCAGCAGCAAAGGGGATGGACAGGGGGACCTAGCCAAAAACATTCAGTACTTC
v_gene: TRBV9; len: 15; j_gene: TRBJ1-1; abundance: few; d_gene: -; CDR3aa: CASSVGGGRDTEAFF; CDR3nt: TGTGCCAGCAGCGTAGGAGGGGGACGGGACACTGAAGCTTTCTTT
v_gene: TRBV7-6; len: 16; j_gene: TRBJ2-7; abundance: few; d_gene: TRBD2; CDR3aa: CASSNPGTSGLYEQYF; CDR3nt: TGTGCCAGCAGCAATCCCGGGACTAGCGGGCTCTACGAGCAGTACTTC
v_gene: TRBV5-6; len: 15; j_gene: TRBJ2-2; abundance: few; d_gene: -; CDR3aa: CASSLALYRTGELFF; CDR3nt: TGTGCCAGCAGCTTGGCCCTCTATCGCACCGGGGAGCTGTTTTTT
v_gene: TRBV15; len: 14; j_gene: TRBJ2-5; abundance: once; d_gene: -; CDR3aa: CATSRDGREETQYF; CDR3nt: TGTGCCACCAGCAGAGATGGCAGGGAAGAGACCCAGTACTTC
v_gene: TRBV2; len: 14; j_gene: TRBJ1-6; abundance: -; d_gene: TRBD1; CDR3aa: CAARPGQGNSPLHF; CDR3nt: TGTGCCGCTAGGCCGGGACAGGGTAATTCACCCCTCCACTTT
v_gene: TRBV3-1; len: 14; j_gene: TRBJ1-1; abundance: few; d_gene: -; CDR3aa: CASSQVGRVTEAFF; CDR3nt: TGTGCCAGCAGCCAAGTGGGCAGGGTGACTGAAGCTTTCTTT
v_gene: TRBV5-1; len: 13; j_gene: TRBJ2-7; abundance: few; d_gene: -; CDR3aa: CASSLPGRYEQYF; CDR3nt: TGCGCCAGCAGCTTGCCGGGACGCTACGAGCAGTACTTC
v_gene: TRBV7-9; len: 11; j_gene: TRBJ2-7; abundance: few; d_gene: -; CDR3aa: CASSRLDEQYF; CDR3nt: TGTGCCAGCAGCCGATTGGACGAGCAGTACTTC
v_gene: TRBV12-3/TRBV12-4; len: 14; j_gene: TRBJ1-3; abundance: -; d_gene: TRBD1; CDR3aa: CASRPGQGGNTIYF; CDR3nt: TGTGCCAGCAGACCTGGACAGGGGGGAAACACCATATATTTT
v_gene: TRBV7-2; len: 14; j_gene: TRBJ1-1; abundance: -; d_gene: -; CDR3aa: CASSHGLLNTEAFF; CDR3nt: TGTGCCAGCAGCCACGGACTTCTGAACACTGAAGCTTTCTTT
v_gene: TRBV15; len: 15; j_gene: TRBJ2-3; abundance: -; d_gene: TRBD2; CDR3aa: CATRPSGGTTDTQYF; CDR3nt: TGTGCCACCAGACCTAGCGGGGGAACCACAGATACGCAGTATTTT
v_gene: TRBV5-1; len: 16; j_gene: TRBJ2-5; abundance: -; d_gene: -; CDR3aa: CASSSHAWDTEETQYF; CDR3nt: TGCGCCAGCAGCTCTCATGCCTGGGACACCGAAGAGACCCAGTACTTC
v_gene: TRBV15; len: 15; j_gene: TRBJ2-4; abundance: few; d_gene: TRBD1; CDR3aa: CATSRPGTEENIQYF; CDR3nt: TGTGCCACCAGCAGGCCCGGGACAGAGGAAAACATTCAGTACTTC
v_gene: TRBV2; len: 14; j_gene: TRBJ1-1; abundance: few; d_gene: TRBD1; CDR3aa: CASRVGQANTEAFF; CDR3nt: TGTGCCAGCAGGGTGGGACAGGCGAACACTGAAGCTTTCTTT
v_gene: TRBV12-3/TRBV12-4; len: 15; j_gene: TRBJ2-7; abundance: many; d_gene: TRBD1; CDR3aa: CASSPRRTGRYEQYF; CDR3nt: TGTGCCAGCAGTCCTCGACGGACAGGGAGGTACGAGCAGTACTTC
v_gene: TRBV5-1; len: 15; j_gene: TRBJ2-2; abundance: many; d_gene: -; CDR3aa: CASSLKPSGTGELFF; CDR3nt: TGCGCCAGCAGCTTGAAACCCTCGGGCACCGGGGAGCTGTTTTTT
v_gene: TRBV12-3/TRBV12-4; len: 16; j_gene: TRBJ2-7; abundance: few; d_gene: -; CDR3aa: CASSSSGWGPLAEQYF; CDR3nt: TGTGCCAGCAGTTCCTCCGGGTGGGGACCTCTGGCCGAGCAGTACTTC
v_gene: TRBV7-9; len: 12; j_gene: TRBJ1-5; abundance: -; d_gene: -; CDR3aa: CASSLAVEPQHF; CDR3nt: TGTGCCAGCAGCTTAGCGGTGGAGCCCCAGCATTTT
v_gene: TRBV2; len: 13; j_gene: TRBJ2-7; abundance: few; d_gene: TRBD1; CDR3aa: CASRDRARDEQYF; CDR3nt: TGTGCCAGCAGGGACAGGGCGAGGGACGAGCAGTACTTC
v_gene: TRBV6-6; len: 18; j_gene: TRBJ1-1; abundance: -; d_gene: TRBD1; CDR3aa: CASSKRHRGEGTDTEAFF; CDR3nt: TGTGCCAGCAGTAAGAGGCACAGGGGGGAGGGTACGGACACTGAAGCTTTCTTT
v_gene: TRBV4-1; len: 16; j_gene: TRBJ2-7; abundance: -; d_gene: -; CDR3aa: CASSQRNLDRDYEQYF; CDR3nt: TGCGCCAGCAGCCAACGTAACCTAGATCGAGACTACGAGCAGTACTTC
v_gene: TRBV15; len: 16; j_gene: TRBJ1-2; abundance: -; d_gene: -; CDR3aa: CATSPHPPERVYVYTF; CDR3nt: TGTGCCACCAGCCCTCATCCCCCGGAGAGGGTCTATGTCTACACCTTC
v_gene: TRBV5-1; len: 14; j_gene: TRBJ2-4; abundance: -; d_gene: -; CDR3aa: CASSFKGSENIQYF; CDR3nt: TGCGCCAGCAGCTTTAAGGGGTCCGAAAACATTCAGTACTTC
v_gene: TRBV20-1; len: 13; j_gene: TRBJ1-1; abundance: many; d_gene: TRBD1; CDR3aa: CSARGQGDTEAFF; CDR3nt: TGCAGTGCTAGAGGTCAGGGGGACACTGAAGCTTTCTTT
v_gene: TRBV10-3; len: 12; j_gene: TRBJ2-3; abundance: -; d_gene: -; CDR3aa: CAIKGDADTQYF; CDR3nt: TGTGCCATCAAGGGGGATGCAGATACGCAGTATTTT
v_gene: TRBV20-1; len: 13; j_gene: TRBJ1-1; abundance: few; d_gene: -; CDR3aa: CSALRGMNTEAFF; CDR3nt: TGCAGTGCTCTTCGGGGGATGAACACTGAAGCTTTCTTT
v_gene: TRBV12-3/TRBV12-4; len: 13; j_gene: TRBJ1-6; abundance: few; d_gene: -; CDR3aa: CASSFRQDSPLHF; CDR3nt: TGTGCCAGCAGTTTTCGACAGGATTCACCCCTCCACTTT
v_gene: TRBV29-1; len: 14; j_gene: TRBJ2-2; abundance: many; d_gene: TRBD1; CDR3aa: CSVVTGFNTGELFF; CDR3nt: TGCAGCGTTGTGACAGGGTTTAACACCGGGGAGCTGTTTTTT
v_gene: TRBV24-1; len: 13; j_gene: TRBJ2-1; abundance: -; d_gene: -; CDR3aa: CATSRSEYNEQFF; CDR3nt: TGTGCCACCAGTAGGTCAGAATACAATGAGCAGTTCTTC
v_gene: TRBV18; len: 15; j_gene: TRBJ1-2; abundance: -; d_gene: -; CDR3aa: CASSPQGLNLYGYTF; CDR3nt: TGTGCCAGCTCACCTCAGGGGTTGAATCTCTATGGCTACACCTTC
v_gene: TRBV6-6; len: 15; j_gene: TRBJ2-3; abundance: many; d_gene: TRBD1; CDR3aa: CASSWDRASMDTQYF; CDR3nt: TGTGCCAGCAGTTGGGACAGGGCTTCAATGGATACGCAGTATTTT
v_gene: TRBV3-1; len: 15; j_gene: TRBJ1-6; abundance: -; d_gene: TRBD1; CDR3aa: CASSLATGGGSPLHF; CDR3nt: TGTGCCAGCAGCCTCGCGACAGGGGGAGGTTCACCCCTCCACTTT
v_gene: TRBV6-5; len: 15; j_gene: TRBJ1-2; abundance: -; d_gene: -; CDR3aa: CASSYSTQGNYGYTF; CDR3nt: TGTGCCAGCAGTTACTCAACACAGGGCAACTATGGCTACACCTTC
v_gene: TRBV12-3/TRBV12-4; len: 15; j_gene: TRBJ2-2; abundance: many; d_gene: TRBD1; CDR3aa: CASSRTGWNTGELFF; CDR3nt: TGTGCCAGCAGCCGGACAGGGTGGAACACCGGGGAGCTGTTTTTT
v_gene: TRBV19; len: 12; j_gene: TRBJ2-7; abundance: few; d_gene: -; CDR3aa: CASRDNSYEQYF; CDR3nt: TGTGCCAGCAGGGACAACTCCTACGAGCAGTACTTC
v_gene: TRBV3-1; len: 15; j_gene: TRBJ2-2; abundance: few; d_gene: -; CDR3aa: CASSQESRLYGELFF; CDR3nt: TGTGCCAGCAGCCAAGAGTCTAGACTTTACGGGGAGCTGTTTTTT
v_gene: TRBV19; len: 16; j_gene: TRBJ1-1; abundance: -; d_gene: TRBD1; CDR3aa: CASSIPIDRGGTEAFF; CDR3nt: TGTGCCAGTAGTATCCCTATTGACAGGGGAGGAACTGAAGCTTTCTTT
v_gene: TRBV18; len: 16; j_gene: TRBJ2-2; abundance: once; d_gene: -; CDR3aa: CASSPISGVLTGELFF; CDR3nt: TGTGCCAGCTCACCTATCTCAGGAGTGTTGACCGGGGAGCTGTTTTTT
v_gene: TRBV14; len: 16; j_gene: TRBJ1-3; abundance: few; d_gene: -; CDR3aa: CASSHYEGRSGNTIYF; CDR3nt: TGTGCCAGCAGCCACTACGAGGGTCGCTCTGGAAACACCATATATTTT
v_gene: TRBV7-3; len: 15; j_gene: TRBJ2-5; abundance: few; d_gene: TRBD1; CDR3aa: CASSLGTGELETQYF; CDR3nt: TGTGCCAGCAGCTTAGGGACAGGGGAGTTGGAGACCCAGTACTTC
v_gene: TRBV5-4; len: 15; j_gene: TRBJ2-1; abundance: -; d_gene: TRBD2; CDR3aa: CASSLDSGGAYEQFF; CDR3nt: TGTGCCAGCAGCTTGGACAGCGGGGGGGCCTATGAGCAGTTCTTC